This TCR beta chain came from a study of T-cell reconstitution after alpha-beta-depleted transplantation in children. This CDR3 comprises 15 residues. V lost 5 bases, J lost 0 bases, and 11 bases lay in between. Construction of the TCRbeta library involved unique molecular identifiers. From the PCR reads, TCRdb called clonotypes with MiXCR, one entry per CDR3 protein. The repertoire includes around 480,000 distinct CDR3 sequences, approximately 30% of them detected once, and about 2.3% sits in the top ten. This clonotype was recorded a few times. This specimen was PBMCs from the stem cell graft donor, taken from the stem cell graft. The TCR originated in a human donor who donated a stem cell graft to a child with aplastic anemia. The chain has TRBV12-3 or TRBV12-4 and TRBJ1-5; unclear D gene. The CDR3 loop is CASSLVIGSNQPQHF. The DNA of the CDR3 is TGTGCCAGCAGTCTGGTTATTGGTAGCAATCAGCCCCAGCATTTT.